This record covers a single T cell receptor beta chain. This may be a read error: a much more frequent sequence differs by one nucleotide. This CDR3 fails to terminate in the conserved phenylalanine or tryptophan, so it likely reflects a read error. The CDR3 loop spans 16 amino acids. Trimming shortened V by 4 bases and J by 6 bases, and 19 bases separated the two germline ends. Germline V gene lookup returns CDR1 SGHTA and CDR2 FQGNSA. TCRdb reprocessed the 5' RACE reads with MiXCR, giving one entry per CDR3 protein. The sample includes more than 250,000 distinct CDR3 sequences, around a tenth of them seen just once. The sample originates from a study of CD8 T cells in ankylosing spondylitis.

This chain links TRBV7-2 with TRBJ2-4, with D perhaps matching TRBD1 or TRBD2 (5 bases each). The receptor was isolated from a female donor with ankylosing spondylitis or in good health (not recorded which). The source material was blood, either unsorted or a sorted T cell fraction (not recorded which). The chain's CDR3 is CASSSTGTPRRNIQYL. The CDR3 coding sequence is TGTGCCAGCAGCTCAACCGGGACCCCTAGAAGAAACATTCAGTACCTC.